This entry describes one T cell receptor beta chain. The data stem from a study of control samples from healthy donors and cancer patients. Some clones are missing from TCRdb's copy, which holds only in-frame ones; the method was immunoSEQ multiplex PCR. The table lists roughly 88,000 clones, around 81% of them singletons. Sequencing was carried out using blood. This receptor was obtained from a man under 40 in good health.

CDR3 in amino acids: CASSPTASTDTQYF. In DNA, the CDR3 is TGTGCCAGCAGCCCGACAGCGAGCACAGATACGCAGTATTTT. The rearrangement links TRBV9 to TRBJ2-3; tentative D call: TRBD1 (5 bases). Germline values: CDR1 SGDLS, CDR2 YYNGEE. Trimming stripped 4 bases from V and 0 bases from J, with 9 bases between. The CDR3 consists of 14 residues.